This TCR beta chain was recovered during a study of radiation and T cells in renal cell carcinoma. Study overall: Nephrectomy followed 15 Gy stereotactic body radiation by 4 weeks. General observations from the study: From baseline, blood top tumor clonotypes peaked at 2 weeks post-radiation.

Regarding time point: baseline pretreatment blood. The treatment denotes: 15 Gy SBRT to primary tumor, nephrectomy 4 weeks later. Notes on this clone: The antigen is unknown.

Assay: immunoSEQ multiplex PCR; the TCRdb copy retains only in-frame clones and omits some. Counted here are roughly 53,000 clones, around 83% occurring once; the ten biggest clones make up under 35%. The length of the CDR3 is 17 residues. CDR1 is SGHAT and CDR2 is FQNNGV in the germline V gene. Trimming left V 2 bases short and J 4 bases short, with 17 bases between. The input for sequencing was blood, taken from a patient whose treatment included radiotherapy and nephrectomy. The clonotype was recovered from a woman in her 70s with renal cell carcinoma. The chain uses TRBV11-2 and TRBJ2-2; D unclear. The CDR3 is CASSLNLDSLVTGELFF. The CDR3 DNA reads TGTGCCAGCAGCTTAAATCTGGATTCCTTGGTCACCGGGGAGCTGTTTTTT. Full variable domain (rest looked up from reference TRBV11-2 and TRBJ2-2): EAGVAQSPRYKIIEKRQSVAFWCNPISGHATLYWYQQILGQGPKLLIQFQNNGVVDDSQLPKDRFSAERLKGVDSTLKIQPAKLEDSAVYLCASSLNLDSLVTGELFFGEGSRLTVL.